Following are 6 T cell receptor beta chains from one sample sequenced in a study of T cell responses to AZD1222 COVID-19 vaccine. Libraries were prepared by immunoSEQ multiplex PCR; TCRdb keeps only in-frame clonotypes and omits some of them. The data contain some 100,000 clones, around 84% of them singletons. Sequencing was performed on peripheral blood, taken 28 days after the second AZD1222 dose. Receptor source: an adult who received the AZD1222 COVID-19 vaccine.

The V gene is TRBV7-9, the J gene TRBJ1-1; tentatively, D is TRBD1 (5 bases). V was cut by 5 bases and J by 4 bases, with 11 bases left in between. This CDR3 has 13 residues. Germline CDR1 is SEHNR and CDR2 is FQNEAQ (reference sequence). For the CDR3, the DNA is TGTGCCAGCAGCCCCCGGCAGGGCACTGAAGCTTTCTTT. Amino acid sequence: CASSPRQGTEAFF.

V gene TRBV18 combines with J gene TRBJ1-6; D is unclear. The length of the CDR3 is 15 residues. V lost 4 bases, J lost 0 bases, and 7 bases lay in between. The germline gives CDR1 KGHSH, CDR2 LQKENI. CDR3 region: CASSRYYSYNSPLHF. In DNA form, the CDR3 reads TGTGCCAGCTCACGTTATTACTCCTATAATTCACCCCTCCACTTT.

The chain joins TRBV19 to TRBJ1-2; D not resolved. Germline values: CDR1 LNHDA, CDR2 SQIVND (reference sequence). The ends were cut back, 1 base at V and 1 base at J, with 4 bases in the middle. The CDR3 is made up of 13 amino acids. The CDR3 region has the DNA TGTGCCAGTAGTATAGCAGATAACTATGGCTACACCTTC. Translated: CASSIADNYGYTF.

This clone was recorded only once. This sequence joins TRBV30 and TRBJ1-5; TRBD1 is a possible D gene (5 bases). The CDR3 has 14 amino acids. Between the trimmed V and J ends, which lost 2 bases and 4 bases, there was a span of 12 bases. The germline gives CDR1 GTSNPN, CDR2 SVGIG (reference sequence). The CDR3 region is CAWSTGPPNQPQHF. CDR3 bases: TGTGCCTGGAGTACGGGACCGCCGAATCAGCCCCAGCATTTT.

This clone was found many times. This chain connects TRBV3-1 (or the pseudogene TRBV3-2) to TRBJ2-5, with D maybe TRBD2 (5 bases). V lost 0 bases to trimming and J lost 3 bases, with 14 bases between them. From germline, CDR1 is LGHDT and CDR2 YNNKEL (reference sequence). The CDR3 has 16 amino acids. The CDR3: CASSQDGESNEETQYF. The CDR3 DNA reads TGTGCCAGCAGCCAAGATGGGGAGTCAAATGAAGAGACCCAGTACTTC.

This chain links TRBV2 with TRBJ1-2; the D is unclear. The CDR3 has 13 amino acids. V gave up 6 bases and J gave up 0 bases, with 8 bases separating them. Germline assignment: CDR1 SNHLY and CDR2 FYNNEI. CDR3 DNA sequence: TGTGCCAGCAGGATAGGAGCTAACTATGGCTACACCTTC. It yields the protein CASRIGANYGYTF. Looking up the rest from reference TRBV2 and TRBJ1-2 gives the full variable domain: EPEVTQTPSHQVTQMGQEVILRCVPISNHLYFYWYRQILGQKVEFLVSFYNNEISEKSEIFDDQFSVERPDGSNFTLKIRSTKLEDSAMYFCASRIGANYGYTFGSGTRLTVV.